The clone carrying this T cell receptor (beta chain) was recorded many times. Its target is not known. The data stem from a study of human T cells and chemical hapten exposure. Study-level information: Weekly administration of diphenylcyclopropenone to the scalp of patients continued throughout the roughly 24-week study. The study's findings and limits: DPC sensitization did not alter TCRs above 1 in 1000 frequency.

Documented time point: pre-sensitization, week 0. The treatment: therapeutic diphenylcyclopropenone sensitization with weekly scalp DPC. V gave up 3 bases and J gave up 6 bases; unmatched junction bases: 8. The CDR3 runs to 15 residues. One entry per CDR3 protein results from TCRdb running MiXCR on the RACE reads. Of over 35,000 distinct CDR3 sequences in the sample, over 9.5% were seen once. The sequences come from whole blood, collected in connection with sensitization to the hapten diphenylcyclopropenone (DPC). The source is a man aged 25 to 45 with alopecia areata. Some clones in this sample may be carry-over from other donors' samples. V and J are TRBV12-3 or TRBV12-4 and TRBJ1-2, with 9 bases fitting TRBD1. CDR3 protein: CASSLGGTGIDGYTF. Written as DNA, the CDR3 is TGTGCCAGCAGTTTGGGGGGGACAGGGATAGATGGCTACACCTTC.